The clone carrying this T cell receptor beta chain was seen only once. Germline CDR1 SGHTA, CDR2 FQGTGA. Trimming at V came to 6 bases and at J to 1 base, leaving 8 bases not matched to a gene. The CDR3 loop spans 15 amino acids. Clones were sequenced by immunoSEQ multiplex PCR, and TCRdb holds only the in-frame ones, with some missing. The table records under 55,000 clones, about nine tenths of them present only once. The entry originates in a study of T cell changes during pregnancy in multiple sclerosis. The TCR was taken from a female donor in good health, enrolled as a control in a pregnancy study. Sample: CD4+ T cells from peripheral blood mononuclear cells, taken after pregnancy. The chain recombines TRBV7-3 with TRBJ2-7; 8 bases fit TRBD2. CDR3 sequence: CASRLEAGESYEQYF. As DNA, the CDR3 is TGTGCCAGCAGATTAGAAGCGGGGGAATCCTACGAGCAGTACTTC. The full variable domain, in which reference TRBV7-3 and TRBJ2-7 provide the parts outside the CDR3, is GAGVSQTPSNKVTEKGKYVELRCDPISGHTALYWYRQSLGQGPEFLIYFQGTGAADDSGLPNDRFFAVRPEGSVSTLKIQRTERGDSAVYLCASRLEAGESYEQYFGPGTRLTVT.